The TCR beta chain under discussion was sequenced for a study of T-cell memory formation after mild COVID-19. Whole-study context: The TCR clusters were mostly specific to one donor. Study results and caveats: Clones that got smaller from day 15 to 85 had even CD4/CD8, while clones growing later tipped toward CD4+.

The CDR3 covers 13 residues. Germline V gene lookup returns CDR1 SGHKS and CDR2 YYEKEE (reference sequence). With constant-segment primers, 5'RACE yielded cDNA libraries of TCR alpha and TCR beta that carried sample barcodes and UMIs. TCRdb reprocessed the 5' RACE reads with MiXCR, giving one entry per CDR3 protein. The sample lists under 300,000 distinct CDR3 sequences, approximately 8.4% occurring once. In the case of this clonotype: Its antigen is not identified. Germline and junction disagree at one end, which may indicate a read error.

The sequenced sample was PBMCs or a T cell subset sorted from them (not recorded which). The origin of this receptor is a young man who had mild COVID-19 (a few samples of this study predate the infection). Cell type and time point are not known. V gene TRBV5-5 combines with J gene TRBJ2-1, with D possibly matching TRBD2 (7 bases). For the CDR3, the DNA is TGTTCCAGCAGCTTGCGGGGGCTTGCTGAGCAGTTCTTC. Translating gives CSSSLRGLAEQFF.